At least ten counts were recorded for the clone carrying this T cell receptor beta chain. Its specificity is unknown. This sample was taken from a study of early T cells in non-severe SARS-CoV-2 infection. Study results and limitations: Anti-spike CD8 responses were favored in VDJdb matching, and private and CD4 specificities were missed.

Germline loops: CDR1 LGHDT, CDR2 YNNKEL (reference sequence). V lost 1 base, J lost 0 bases, and 6 bases stayed unmatched. The CDR3 contains 16 residues. Each CDR3 protein is one row after TCRdb ran MiXCR on the 5' RACE reads. The repertoire consists of 50,000 or so distinct CDR3 sequences, with about 15% occurring once and the leading ten covering 10%. Sequences were derived from whole blood, sampled at baseline. The V gene is TRBV3-1, the J gene TRBJ2-7; 7 bases match TRBD1. The receptor's source is an adult who was a healthcare worker with PCR-confirmed SARS-CoV-2 infection or an uninfected control (not recorded which). CDR3 nucleotides: TGTGCCAGCAGCCAAGGGGGACAGCAAAGCTCCTACGAGCAGTACTTC. As protein: CASSQGGQQSSYEQYF.